This TCR beta chain came from a study of blood T cells in healthy people across ages. Study-level points and caveats: The unknown donor CMV status may have confounded expanded clonotype changes.

For this clonotype: Its antigen is still unknown.

V lost 7 bases, J lost 4 bases, and 16 bases lay in between. Germline CDR1 SEHNR, CDR2 FQNEAQ (reference sequence). CDR3 size: 14 residues. A sample-barcoded 5' primer and a J-beta primer mix were used in a second PCR of about 7 to 12 cycles. TCRdb recomputed calls from the 5' RACE reads with MiXCR, one row per CDR3 protein. The table lists 650,000 to 800,000 distinct CDR3 sequences, under 45% of them singletons. The clonotype originates from a man aged 60 to 69 in good health. Source material: blood. V is TRBV7-9 and J is TRBJ1-2; D gene uncertain. Here the CDR3 reads CASNRRTSFYGYTF. DNA for the CDR3: TGTGCCAGCAACCGACGGACGAGTTTCTATGGCTACACCTTC. Based on the CDR3 plus reference TRBV7-9 and TRBJ1-2, the full variable domain is DTGVSQNPRHKITKRGQNVTFRCDPISEHNRLYWYRQTLGQGPEFLTYFQNEAQLEKSRLLSDRFSAERPKGSFSTLEIQRTEQGDSAMYLCASNRRTSFYGYTFGSGTRLTVV.